A single sample is the source of the 10 T cell receptor beta chains below, sequenced in a study of cytomegalovirus exposure and HLA in healthy donors. PCR used 60 Vbeta primers and 13 Jbeta primers. The repertoire was sequenced with immunoSEQ multiplex PCR; TCRdb's copy has only in-frame clones and lacks some. The repertoire holds roughly 54,000 clones, about 71% seen once, with just under 20% in the top ten. The sample consisted of PBMCs. These receptors were obtained from a woman aged 60-75 years in good health and CMV-seropositive.

The V and J genes are TRBV9 and TRBJ1-1; TRBD1 might be the D (5 bases). The CDR3 loop spans 15 amino acids. From germline, CDR1 is SGDLS and CDR2 YYNGEE. V lost 0 bases to trimming and J lost 0 bases, with 9 bases between them. In nucleotides, the CDR3 is TGTGCCAGCAGCGTAGATTCAGGGTTGAACACTGAAGCTTTCTTT. Amino acid sequence: CASSVDSGLNTEAFF.

This clone appeared a few times. The CDR3 loop reads CASSQDRNRQETQYF. In DNA, the CDR3 is TGTGCCAGCAGTCAGGACAGAAACCGGCAAGAGACCCAGTACTTC. The chain uses TRBV6-1 and TRBJ2-5, with TRBD1 as a possible D gene (6 bases). From germline, CDR1 is MNHNS and CDR2 SASEGT. The CDR3 is 15 amino acids. Trimming took 5 bases from V and 2 from J, leaving 15 bases between them.

The rearrangement links TRBV6-5 to TRBJ1-2; 10 bases agree with TRBD1. The CDR3 loop spans 15 amino acids. Germline assignment: CDR1 MNHEY and CDR2 SVGAGI. The junction had 10 bases not matched to a gene; V was cut back by 6 bases and J by 6 bases. The CDR3: CASSRPGTGDHGYTF. CDR3 DNA: TGTGCCAGCAGCAGACCCGGGACAGGGGATCATGGCTACACCTTC.

CDR3 region: CASSSLSRGRGEKLFF. CDR3 nucleotides: TGTGCCAGCAGCTCCCTCTCTCGGGGGAGAGGTGAAAAACTGTTTTTT. The V and J genes are TRBV5-4 and TRBJ1-4, with D possibly being TRBD1 (5 bases). This CDR3 spans 16 amino acids. Germline V gives CDR1 SGHNT, CDR2 YYREEE (reference sequence). Trimming stripped 3 bases from V and 7 bases from J, with 19 bases between.

The chain is built from TRBV15 and TRBJ2-7; 8 bases match TRBD1. The CDR3 consists of 13 residues. The trim removed 5 bases at V and 6 bases at J, leaving 6 bases unmatched. CDR1 is LNHNV, CDR2 YYDKDF, per germline (reference sequence). The CDR3 is CATSVLTGGEQYF. CDR3 sequence (DNA): TGTGCCACCAGCGTTCTAACAGGGGGCGAGCAGTACTTC.

This clone was detected only once. This chain joins TRBV13 and TRBJ2-5; TRBD2 matches 13 bases. CDR3 length equals 17 residues. Germline CDR1 is PRHDT and CDR2 is FYEKMQ (reference sequence). Germline trimming cut 5 bases from V and 3 bases from J; bases unmatched to any gene: 9. This chain's CDR3 is CASSPGLAGEREETQYF. The CDR3 nucleotides are TGTGCCAGCAGCCCAGGACTAGCGGGGGAAAGAGAAGAGACCCAGTACTTC.

This clone has only a few counts. This rearrangement joins TRBV2 to TRBJ2-2; perhaps TRBD2 as D (5 bases). CDR1 and CDR2 from the germline V gene are SNHLY and FYNNEI. This CDR3 is 16 amino acids long. Trimming stripped 5 bases from V and 4 bases from J, with 17 bases between. CDR3 sequence: CASSREGLRSTGELFF. Written as DNA, the CDR3 is TGTGCCAGCAGTCGAGAGGGTTTAAGGAGCACCGGGGAGCTGTTTTTT.

V usage is TRBV6-5 and J usage is TRBJ2-5, with D possibly being TRBD1 (6 bases). The germline V gene has CDR1 MNHEY and CDR2 SVGAGI. The V and J ends lost 2 bases and 5 bases respectively, with 6 bases between them. The CDR3 has 12 residues. For the CDR3, the DNA is TGTGCCAGCAGTTACAGGGGGGAGACCCAGTACTTC. Its protein product is CASSYRGETQYF.

This clone was detected only a few times. DNA for the CDR3: TGTGCCTGGAGTGTTACTAGCGGGGGGTACTCCTACGAGCAGTACTTC. Protein sequence: CAWSVTSGGYSYEQYF. This sequence joins TRBV30 and TRBJ2-7; 12 bases map to TRBD2. V was clipped by 0 bases and J by 0 bases; unmatched bases: 3. CDR1 is GTSNPN and CDR2 is SVGIG in the germline V gene (reference sequence). The length of the CDR3 is 16 residues.

This clone was counted only a few times. The V gene is TRBV15, the J gene TRBJ2-7; 8 positions agree with TRBD1. The length of the CDR3 is 15 residues. Germline V gene sequence: CDR1 LNHNV, CDR2 YYDKDF (reference sequence). The trim removed 5 bases at V and 5 bases at J, leaving 11 bases unmatched. CDR3 region: CATSPQTGVRNEQYF. For the CDR3, the DNA is TGTGCCACCAGCCCCCAGACAGGGGTAAGAAACGAGCAGTACTTC.